The 6 T cell receptor beta chains below come from one sample, sequenced in a study of T cell clonotyping in hematopoietic cell transplantation. Described time point: recipient sample about 28 days before transplant, after cytoreduction. Measured with immunoSEQ multiplex PCR; TCRdb has only the in-frame clones, and not every one. The repertoire has some 16,000 clones, 85% to 95% of them found once; the top ten carry around 1.8%. Source: peripheral blood mononuclear cells, taken before stem cell transplant. The receptors derive from a young man with biphenotypic leukemia. Some clones in this sample may be carry-over from other donors' samples.

The chain combines TRBV4-3 with TRBJ2-7, with TRBD1 matching over 10 bases. The CDR3 sequence is 14 residues long. Looked up from germline, CDR1 is LGHNA and CDR2 is YSLEER. Trimming took 3 bases from V and 5 from J; bases not matched to a gene: 4. DNA of the CDR3: TGCGCCAGCAGCCACGGGACAGGGGACAACGAGCAGTACTTC. It is translated as CASSHGTGDNEQYF.

This chain links TRBV7-8 with TRBJ2-2, with a possible D match to TRBD1 (6 bases). CDR3 size: 15 residues. Per the germline V gene, CDR1 is SGHVS and CDR2 is FQNEAQ. V lost 4 bases and J 3 bases, leaving 12 bases between the germline ends. CDR3 sequence reads: CASSSGHLYTGELFF. The CDR3 nucleotides are TGTGCCAGCAGCTCGGGACACCTCTACACCGGGGAGCTGTTTTTT.

V and J are TRBV2 and TRBJ2-2, with 7 bases lining up with TRBD1. V dropped 6 bases and J dropped 5; count of bases not matched to a gene: 9. The CDR3 contains 15 residues. Germline V gene lookup returns CDR1 SNHLY and CDR2 FYNNEI. CDR3 nucleotides: TGTGCCAGCAGGATGACAGGGTCTGGGACCGGGGAGCTGTTTTTT. It is translated as CASRMTGSGTGELFF.

This rearrangement joins TRBV30 to TRBJ2-3; D possibly corresponds to TRBD1 (5 bases). Germline V gene sequence: CDR1 GTSNPN, CDR2 SVGIG (reference sequence). Trimming removed 0 bases at V and 2 bases at J, with 6 bases between. CDR3 length: 13 residues. CDR3 bases: TGTGCCTGGAGTGTACAGGACACAGATACGCAGTATTTT. It translates to CAWSVQDTDTQYF.

CDR3 residues: CASSFTPGELFF. CDR3 coding DNA: TGTGCCAGCAGTTTCACGCCCGGGGAGCTGTTTTTT. This chain connects TRBV27 to TRBJ2-2; no firm D call. Germline V gene lookup returns CDR1 MNHEY and CDR2 SMNVEV (reference sequence). Deletions cut 3 bases from V and 6 bases from J, with 5 bases between. This CDR3 comprises 12 residues.

This chain joins TRBV11-2 and TRBJ1-1; D remains ambiguous. V lost 5 bases and J 3 bases, leaving 7 bases between the germline ends. Germline loops: CDR1 SGHAT, CDR2 FQNNGV. The CDR3 has 12 residues. The CDR3 is CASSRGDTEAFF. Written as DNA, the CDR3 is TGTGCCAGCAGCCGCGGGGACACTGAAGCTTTCTTT.